This T cell receptor beta chain was recorded in a study of T-cell memory formation after mild COVID-19. The CDR3 has 16 amino acids. Germline trimming cut 0 bases from V and 7 bases from J; bases unmatched to any gene: 7. Germline lookup yields CDR1 SQVTM and CDR2 ANQGSEA. TCRdb redid the calling of the 5' RACE reads with MiXCR, one entry per CDR3 protein. This sample has approximately 490,000 distinct CDR3 sequences, with 20% found just once. The TCR was taken from an adult woman who had mild COVID-19 (a few samples of this study predate the infection). Cell type and time point are not known. Sequenced sample: PBMCs or a T cell subset sorted from them (not recorded which). The chain has TRBV29-1 and TRBJ2-1, with 12 bases identical to TRBD2. The CDR3 loop reads CSVEEVLAGGVNEQFF. CDR3 in DNA: TGCAGCGTTGAAGAAGTCCTAGCGGGAGGGGTGAATGAGCAGTTCTTC.